This entry is about one TCR beta chain. Its cognate antigen has yet to be identified. Base-call qualities are not available, and no considerably larger clone is one nucleotide away. The data were obtained in a study of CD8 T cells in Susac syndrome (dated by TCRdb to the late 2010s). Describing the broader study: Whether CD8+ T cell activation and differentiation in Susac syndrome was antigen driven was tested using repertoire sequencing. Overall study results and their limits: The study acknowledged that relatively few individuals were included in the TCR sequencing and HLA analysis.

High-throughput TCR beta sequencing profiled peripheral blood CD8+ and CD4+ T cells from healthy donors, Susac syndrome patients and multiple sclerosis patients. Healthy donors were included as age- and sex-matched controls. CD8+ TEMRA cells were enriched by FACS, while bulk CD8+ and CD4+ T cells were purified by magnetic negative isolation. Blood was collected in EDTA tubes and processed within 24 hours, with PBMCs isolated through density gradient centrifugation. PBMCs intended for TCR sequencing were frozen in liquid nitrogen and were later thawed in a 37 degrees C water bath. Purity of sorted or isolated CD4+, CD8+ and CD8+ TEMRA cells was at least 90%. For CDR1 and CDR2, the germline V gene lists MGHDK and SYGVNS. The CDR3 holds 15 amino acids from the cysteine to the phenylalanine. Just the 45-base CDR3 DNA is kept, in frame starting at base 1. V is trimmed back by 4 bases and J by 7 bases, and the junction contains 6 bases that no gene match accounts for.

RNA was extracted using the RNeasy kit, and about 0.5 to 1 ug of the RNA was reverse transcribed with random hexamers. The immunoSEQ multiplex PCR assay, covering 54 Vbeta and 13 Jbeta segments, was used to amplify TCR beta CDR3 regions. PCR amplification bias was corrected using a synthetic template baseline for primer optimization and computational correction. In the paper's pipeline: Only productive sequences were kept, with reads annotated to V, D and J genes according to IMGT and analyzed in immunoSEQ Analyzer. Clonality was calculated as one minus the Shannon entropy normalized by log2 of the number of productive unique sequences. For each patient and control, public and private clones were evaluated within the 100 most prevalent clones. Clones were defined as Susac-specific if absent from the healthy and MS cohorts, from 900 to 1,300 published viral clones and from other ImmuneACCESS disease sequences. Clones were called with MiXCR by TCRdb after fastp trimmed the public reads at Q25, and only in-frame beta chains were retained. Here each entry gathers all rows of one CDR3 protein and keeps the most common genes and DNA. TCRdb, rather than the study authors, made the V and J calls. This sample lists 90,000 to 110,000 distinct CDR3 sequences; around 95% were detected once. Jointly, the top ten make up around 0.1% of the sample.

The rearranged segments are TRBV25-1 and TRBJ1-6; a stretch of 8 junction bases matches TRBD1. The receptor comes from a human donor in good health. The sample comprised CD4+ T cells from PBMCs. For the CDR3, the sequence is CASSARDRKNSPLHF. The DNA sequence follows: TGTGCCAGCAGTGCTCGGGACAGGAAAAATTCACCCCTCCACTTT.